These T cell receptor beta chains were read from a single sample in a study of T cell responses to AZD1222 COVID-19 vaccine. Some clones are missing from TCRdb's copy, which holds only in-frame ones; the method was immunoSEQ multiplex PCR. The sample includes approximately 160,000 clones, 92% of them seen just once. The source was peripheral blood, collected 28 days after the second AZD1222 dose. These receptors were taken from an adult who received the AZD1222 COVID-19 vaccine. The CDR3 runs from the conserved cysteine through the conserved F or W. A D gene is named only where the DNA matches it firmly. The size field is filled for only some rows; it gives once, few, many or a size class.

.	TRBV6-5	.	TRBJ1-1	TGTGCCAGCAGTTACGGGGGGCGAGGTACTGAAGCTTTCTTT	CASSYGGRGTEAFF
.	TRBV29-1	.	TRBJ1-2	TGCAGCGCCTGGACTAACTATGGCTACACCTTC	CSAWTNYGYTF
.	TRBV30	.	TRBJ1-2	TGTGCCTGGAGTGGAGGCTCCTATGGCTACACCTTC	CAWSGGSYGYTF
TRBD2	TRBV7-2	.	TRBJ2-7	TGTGCCAGCAGCTTAAGCGGGGGGTTCCCCTACGAGCAGTACTTC	CASSLSGGFPYEQYF
TRBD1	TRBV6-5	.	TRBJ2-5	TGTGCCAGCAGTTACGTCCGGACAGGGGGCCTTGAGACCCAGTACTTC	CASSYVRTGGLETQYF
TRBD2	TRBV7-9	.	TRBJ2-5	TGTGCCAGCAGCTTTAGCGGGGGGGTTGGAGAGACCCAGTACTTC	CASSFSGGVGETQYF
.	TRBV4-1	.	TRBJ1-3	TGCGCCAGCAGCCGCAACTCTGGAAACACCATATATTTT	CASSRNSGNTIYF
.	TRBV6-5	.	TRBJ1-2	TGTGCCAGCAGTTTGAGGGGGAAGGGGGACTATGGCTACACCTTC	CASSLRGKGDYGYTF
.	TRBV9	.	TRBJ2-7	TGTGCCAGCAGCGTAGGGCCCGGGGGCCATCTTGACGAGCAGTACTTC	CASSVGPGGHLDEQYF
.	TRBV28	.	TRBJ1-1	TGTGCCAGCACCGGGGCAGGGAGGAACACTGAAGCTTTCTTT	CASTGAGRNTEAFF
TRBD1	TRBV6-5	.	TRBJ1-1	TGTGCCAGCATTAACAGGGGCACTGAAGCTTTCTTT	CASINRGTEAFF
TRBD2	TRBV5-1	once	TRBJ2-5	TGCGCCAGCGCGACAGCGGGGGTACTCGGGGGTCTCAGAGAGACCCAGTACTTC	CASATAGVLGGLRETQYF
.	TRBV7-2	.	TRBJ1-5	TGTGCCAGCAGCTTACGTGTGGTGACAGAAGGGAGGTCTCAGCCCCAGCATTTT	CASSLRVVTEGRSQPQHF
TRBD2	TRBV6-5	.	TRBJ2-1	TGTGCCAGCAGCCCCCTAGCGGGGGGGCCTAATGAGCAGTTCTTC	CASSPLAGGPNEQFF
.	TRBV10-3	.	TRBJ1-3	TGTGCCATCAGTGAGAACAGTTTGGTTGGAAACACCATATATTTT	CAISENSLVGNTIYF
TRBD1	TRBV5-5	.	TRBJ1-3	TGTGCCAGCAGCTTGGAGGGGGCGTCCGGAAACACCATATATTTT	CASSLEGASGNTIYF
TRBD2	TRBV30	.	TRBJ2-5	TGTGCCTGGAGTCCCGGACTAGAGGAGACCCAGTACTTC	CAWSPGLEETQYF
.	TRBV7-9	.	TRBJ1-4	TGTGCCAGCAGCTTTTTTCGGGTTGAAAAACTGTTTTTT	CASSFFRVEKLFF
TRBD1	TRBV2	.	TRBJ2-5	TGTGCCAGCAGGGGACAGGGGCCCATCCAAGAGACCCAGTACTTC	CASRGQGPIQETQYF
.	TRBV27	.	TRBJ1-2	TGTGCCAGCAGTTTACGGATCGGTATCTATGGCTACACCTTC	CASSLRIGIYGYTF
TRBD1	TRBV13	.	TRBJ2-5	TGTGCCAGCAGCACCCGGGACAGACAAGAGACCCAGTACTTC	CASSTRDRQETQYF
.	TRBV7-2	.	TRBJ1-2	TGTGCCAGCAGCCCAAAACCCGGGGCAGGACCTCTAGCTAACTATGGCTACACCTTC	CASSPKPGAGPLANYGYTF